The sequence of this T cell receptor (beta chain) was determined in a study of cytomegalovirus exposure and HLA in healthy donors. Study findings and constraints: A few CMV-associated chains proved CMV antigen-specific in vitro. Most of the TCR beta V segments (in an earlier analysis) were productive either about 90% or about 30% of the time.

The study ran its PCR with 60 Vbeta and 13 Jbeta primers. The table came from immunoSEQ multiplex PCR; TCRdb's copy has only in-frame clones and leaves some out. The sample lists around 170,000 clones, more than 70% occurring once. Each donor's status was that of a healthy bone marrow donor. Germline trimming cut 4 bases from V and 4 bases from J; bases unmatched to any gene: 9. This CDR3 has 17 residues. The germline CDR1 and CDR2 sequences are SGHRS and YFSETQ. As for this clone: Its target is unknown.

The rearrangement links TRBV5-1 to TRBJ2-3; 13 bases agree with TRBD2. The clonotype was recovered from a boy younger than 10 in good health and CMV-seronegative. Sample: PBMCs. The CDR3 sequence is CASSPPGLAGRADTQYF. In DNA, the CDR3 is TGCGCCAGCAGCCCCCCGGGACTAGCGGGAAGGGCAGATACGCAGTATTTT.